This is a list of T cell receptor beta chains from one sample in a study of cytomegalovirus exposure and HLA in healthy donors. Some clones are missing from TCRdb's copy, which holds only in-frame ones; the method was immunoSEQ multiplex PCR. The sample holds about 130,000 clones, roughly 78% seen once. Material: PBMCs. Receptor source: a man aged 45-65 years in good health and CMV-seropositive. Each CDR3 is given with its conserved first and last residue. A D gene is named only where the DNA matches it firmly. Not every row has a clone size; where given, it reads once, few, many or a size class.

j_gene | abundance | d_gene | v_gene | CDR3aa | CDR3nt
TRBJ1-1 | NA | TRBD1 | TRBV6-5 | CASSYIRGLGNTEAFF | TGTGCCAGCAGTTACATAAGGGGGCTGGGGAACACTGAAGCTTTCTTT
TRBJ1-2 | NA | TRBD1 | TRBV28 | CASSLPDRQARGYTF | TGTGCCAGCAGTTTACCGGACAGGCAGGCAAGGGGCTACACCTTC
TRBJ1-1 | NA | TRBD1 | TRBV7-9 | CASSLTRQGNTEAFF | TGTGCCAGCAGCTTGACACGACAGGGGAACACTGAAGCTTTCTTT
TRBJ2-7 | NA | TRBD2 | TRBV11-3 | CASSKGLAGGSYEQYF | TGTGCCAGCAGCAAGGGACTAGCGGGAGGCAGCTACGAGCAGTACTTC
TRBJ2-1 | NA | NA | TRBV7-3 | CASSLAGTRSYNEQFF | TGTGCCAGCAGCTTAGCCGGGACTCGCTCCTACAATGAGCAGTTCTTC
TRBJ1-2 | NA | TRBD1 | TRBV16 | CASSQSSTGDYYGYTF | TGTGCCAGCAGCCAATCGTCGACAGGGGATTATTATGGCTACACCTTC
TRBJ1-1 | NA | NA | TRBV18 | CASSPLQGNTEAFF | TGTGCCAGCTCACCCCTCCAGGGGAACACTGAAGCTTTCTTT
TRBJ2-3 | NA | NA | TRBV7-9 | CASSLGGAGSDTQYF | TGTGCCAGCAGCTTAGGTGGGGCAGGGTCGGATACGCAGTATTTT
TRBJ1-1 | few | NA | TRBV7-9 | CASSLPGGNTEAFF | TGTGCCAGCAGCTTACCCGGGGGAAACACTGAAGCTTTCTTT
TRBJ2-7 | NA | TRBD2 | TRBV5-1 | CASSPGTSGSAQYF | TGCGCCAGCAGCCCCGGGACTAGCGGGAGTGCGCAGTACTTC
TRBJ1-6 | NA | NA | TRBV10-2 | CASSEYRGGNSPLHF | TGCGCCAGCAGTGAGTACCGGGGAGGAAACTCACCCCTCCACTTT
TRBJ2-3 | NA | TRBD2 | TRBV6-6 | CASRAGASPLTQYF | TGTGCCAGCAGAGCGGGAGCCTCTCCCTTAACGCAGTATTTT
TRBJ2-7 | few | NA | TRBV7-6 | CASSWSGGGLRGEQYF | TGTGCCAGCAGCTGGTCCGGAGGGGGCCTACGAGGCGAGCAGTACTTC
TRBJ2-2 | few | NA | TRBV5-1 | CASSRSGNTGELFF | TGCGCCAGCAGCAGGAGCGGGAACACCGGGGAGCTGTTTTTT
TRBJ1-2 | NA | TRBD1 | TRBV15 | CATSRGTGYGYTF | TGTGCCACCAGCAGAGGGACAGGGTATGGCTACACCTTC
TRBJ2-7 | NA | NA | TRBV9 | CASSVGAETKSYEQYF | TGTGCCAGCAGCGTAGGAGCTGAAACGAAGTCCTACGAGCAGTACTTC
TRBJ2-2 | once | TRBD2 | TRBV5-1 | CASSLFPGTTGGELFF | TGCGCCAGCAGCTTGTTTCCCGGGACTACTGGCGGGGAGCTGTTTTTT
TRBJ1-2 | NA | TRBD1 | TRBV5-4 | CASSFDRGGYGYTF | TGTGCCAGCAGCTTCGACAGGGGTGGCTATGGCTACACCTTC
TRBJ2-5 | NA | NA | TRBV7-8 | CASSAGLRETQYF | TGTGCCAGCAGCGCGGGATTGCGAGAGACCCAGTACTTC
TRBJ2-7 | NA | NA | TRBV19 | CASMGEYEQYF | TGTGCCAGTATGGGCGAGTACGAGCAGTACTTC
TRBJ2-7 | NA | TRBD2 | TRBV25-1 | CASSGTSGRIYEQYF | TGTGCCAGCAGTGGTACTAGCGGGAGGATCTACGAGCAGTACTTC
TRBJ2-1 | NA | NA | TRBV5-5 | CASSSTTGLSSYNEQFF | TGTGCCAGCAGCTCCACGACTGGCTTGAGCTCCTACAATGAGCAGTTCTTC
TRBJ2-5 | NA | TRBD1 | TRBV6-5 | CASRTGRETQYF | TGTGCCAGCAGGACAGGGCGTGAGACCCAGTACTTC
TRBJ2-7 | NA | NA | TRBV6-5 | CASSSGLGPRPYEQYF | TGTGCCAGCAGTTCCGGACTCGGACCGAGACCCTACGAGCAGTACTTC
TRBJ2-7 | many | TRBD1 | TRBV5-6 | CASSTGQIYEQYF | TGTGCCAGCAGCACGGGACAGATTTACGAGCAGTACTTC
TRBJ2-5 | NA | TRBD1 | TRBV29-1 | CSVQGREETQYF | TGCAGCGTACAGGGGCGGGAAGAGACCCAGTACTTC
TRBJ1-5 | NA | TRBD1 | TRBV6-6 | CASSSVGQGNNQPQHF | TGTGCCAGCAGCTCCGTCGGACAGGGAAACAATCAGCCCCAGCATTTT
TRBJ2-2 | NA | TRBD2 | TRBV4-3 | CASSLAGTNTGELFF | TGCGCCAGCAGCCTAGCGGGCACGAACACCGGGGAGCTGTTTTTT
TRBJ1-5 | NA | NA | TRBV5-6 | CASSFAGQDSNQPQHF | TGTGCCAGCAGCTTCGCTGGACAAGATAGCAATCAGCCCCAGCATTTT
TRBJ1-1 | NA | NA | TRBV9 | CASSYGRQGNTEAFF | TGTGCCAGCAGTTACGGTAGGCAGGGGAACACTGAAGCTTTCTTT